This T cell receptor (beta chain) was observed in a study of T cells in tuberculosis. Sequencing used immunoSEQ multiplex PCR; TCRdb keeps in-frame clones, though not all of them. The table lists about 43,000 clones, around 94% of them singletons. V lost 4 bases, J lost 5 bases, and 10 bases stayed unmatched. In germline, CDR1 is LNHDA, CDR2 SQIVND (reference sequence). The CDR3 has 17 amino acids. The V gene is TRBV19, the J gene TRBJ2-3, with TRBD2 identical over 12 bases. Sequencing was performed on PBMCs. The origin of this receptor is a donor under 30 with latent tuberculosis or without tuberculosis infection. Some clones in this sample may be carry-over from other donors' samples. CDR3 coding DNA: TGTGCCAGTAGTACTCAACTGACTAGCGGGAGTGGAGATACGCAGTATTTT. Its protein product is CASSTQLTSGSGDTQYF.